Described below is a single T cell receptor beta chain sequence and its context. The data originate from a study of cytomegalovirus exposure and HLA in healthy donors. The PCR employed 60 Vbeta primers together with 13 Jbeta primers. The table came from immunoSEQ multiplex PCR; TCRdb's copy has only in-frame clones and leaves some out. The sample yields about 180,000 clones, 80% to 90% seen once. Looked up from germline, CDR1 is LNHDA and CDR2 is SQIVND (reference sequence). The V and J ends lost 3 bases and 5 bases, in that order; junction bases with no gene match: 9. The CDR3 runs 16 residues. This TCR came from a woman aged 18 to 35 in good health and CMV-seropositive. V gene TRBV19 combines with J gene TRBJ2-5, with 10 bases matching TRBD2. The specimen sequenced was PBMCs. For the CDR3, the DNA is TGTGCCAGTAGTATCCAAGCGGGGGGGCGAGGGGAGACCCAGTACTTC. Translating it yields CASSIQAGGRGETQYF.